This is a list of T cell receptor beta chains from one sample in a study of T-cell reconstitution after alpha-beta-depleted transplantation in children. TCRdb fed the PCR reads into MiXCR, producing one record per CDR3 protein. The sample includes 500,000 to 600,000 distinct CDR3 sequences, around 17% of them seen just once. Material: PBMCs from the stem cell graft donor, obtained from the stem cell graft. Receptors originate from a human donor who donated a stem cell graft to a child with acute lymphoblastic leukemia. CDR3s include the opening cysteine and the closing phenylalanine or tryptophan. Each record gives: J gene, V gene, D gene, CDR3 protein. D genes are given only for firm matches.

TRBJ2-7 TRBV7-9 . CASSRVHAPEQYF
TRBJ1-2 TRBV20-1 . CSARDVARNYGYTF
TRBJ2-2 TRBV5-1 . CASSPGALNTGELFF
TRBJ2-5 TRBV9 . CASSAETGIRETQYF
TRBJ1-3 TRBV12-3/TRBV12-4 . CASSRDRSSGNTIYF
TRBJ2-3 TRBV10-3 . CAISPDADTQYF
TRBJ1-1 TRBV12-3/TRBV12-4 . CASSLNLGNTEAFF
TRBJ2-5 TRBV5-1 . CASSLGADGETQYF
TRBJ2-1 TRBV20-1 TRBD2 CSARAGVGDNEQFF
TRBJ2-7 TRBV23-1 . CASSQFCVLATEQYF
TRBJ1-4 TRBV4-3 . CASSQVQGYRETNEKLFF
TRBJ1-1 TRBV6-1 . CASLTPFSDSFRTPQAFF
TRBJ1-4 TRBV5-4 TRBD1 CASSLRGDRGRATNEKLFF
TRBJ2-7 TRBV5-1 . CATSTGSSYEQYF
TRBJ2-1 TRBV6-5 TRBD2 CASRALAGPSSYNEQFF
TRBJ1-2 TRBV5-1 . CASSRGTSTSNYGYTF
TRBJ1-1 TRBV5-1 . CASSPKGVSTEAFF
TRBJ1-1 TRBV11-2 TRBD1 CASRPIGTDSKNTEAFF
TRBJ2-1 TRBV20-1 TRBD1 CSARQGDSYNEQFF
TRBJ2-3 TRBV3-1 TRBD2 CASSRDSRTSGSPDTQYF
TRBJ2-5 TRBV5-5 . CASSPGPPWGETQYF
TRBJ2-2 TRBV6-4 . CASSDSGTGELFF
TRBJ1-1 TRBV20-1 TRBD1 CSARDLGTVMNTKAFF
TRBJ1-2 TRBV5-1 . CASNAGTPNYGYTF
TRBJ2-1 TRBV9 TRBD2 CASSVGSGSWNEQFF
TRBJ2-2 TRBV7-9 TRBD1 CASSSGTGGAGELFF
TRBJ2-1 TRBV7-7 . CASSFGPDPSYNEQFF
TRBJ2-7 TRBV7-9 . CASSLIGQGAYEQYF
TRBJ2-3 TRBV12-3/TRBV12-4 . CASGHAVLGVDTQYF
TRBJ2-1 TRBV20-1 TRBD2 CSARDPPSGRTYNEQFF
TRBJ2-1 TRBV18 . CASSSVQSSYNEQFF
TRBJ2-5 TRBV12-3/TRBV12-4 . CASTIGGDFSETQYF
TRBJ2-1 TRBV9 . CASSSGPQSNNEQFF
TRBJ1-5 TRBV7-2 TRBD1 CASSLGVRGNQPQHF
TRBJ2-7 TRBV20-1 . CSARGEDTYEQYF
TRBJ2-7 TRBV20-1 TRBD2 CSAMFRDYSSYEQYF
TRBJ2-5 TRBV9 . CASSVGILGGETQYF